The clone carrying this T cell receptor beta chain was found many times. CDR1 is SGHTS, CDR2 YDEGEE, per germline. Trimming removed 5 bases from V and 5 bases from J, with 5 bases in between. The CDR3 has 11 residues. The sample originates from a study of blood T cell repertoires in COVID-19. Study details: Both acute and convalescent COVID-19 samples were obtained from the United States, Italy and Spain. PBMCs, B-cell-depleted T cells, or T cells provided the cDNA or gDNA that made up the material.

Seattle researchers signed up patients amid active infection and tracked them longitudinally. Original processing notes: Counts of nucleated cells, estimated from reference gene primer amplification, were obtained. The table came from immunoSEQ multiplex PCR; TCRdb's copy has only in-frame clones and leaves some out. V, J and clone size are taken as reported in that table, and D and trimming were inferred from the DNA itself. The sample contains under 250,000 clones, around 84% of which appear only once. Sequenced input: peripheral blood. The gene calls are TRBV5-8 and TRBJ1-5; D gene unclear. The source of this sequence is a man aged 50-59 years with COVID-19, enrolled during active disease. The CDR3 nucleotides read TGTGCCAGCAGGGCGGATCAGCCCCAGCATTTT. It is translated as CASRADQPQHF.